This passage covers 30 T cell receptor beta chains from one sample sequenced in a study of blood T cells in healthy people across ages. The authors ran a second PCR of 7 to 11 cycles using a sample-barcoded 5' primer and a J-beta primer mix. TCRdb used MiXCR to reprocess the 5' RACE reads, holding one entry per CDR3 protein. The sample records under 2,000,000 distinct CDR3 sequences, roughly 52% being singletons. Sequencing used blood. The receptors here all came from a woman between 35 and 50 years old in good health.

The chain has TRBV20-1 and TRBJ2-7; 9 bases are shared with TRBD1. Germline CDR1 is DFQATT and CDR2 is SNEGSKA (reference sequence). The CDR3 covers 14 residues. Trimming removed 2 bases from V and 12 bases from J; junction bases left unmatched: 14. The CDR3 region is CSARTGTGWGVRYF. For the CDR3, the DNA is TGCAGTGCTAGAACCGGGACAGGGTGGGGAGTACGGTACTTC.

The chain has TRBV2 and TRBJ2-1, with D perhaps given as TRBD1 or TRBD2 (7 bases each). The J call may be wrong; the DNA end is better matched by TRBJ2-7. The length of the CDR3 is 16 residues. Germline V CDR1 and CDR2: SNHLY, FYNNEI. In DNA form, the CDR3 reads TGTGCCAGCAGTGACCATACAGGGGAGGGCTACAATGAGCAGTACTTC. This encodes CASSDHTGEGYNEQYF.

The table lists this clonotype with a few counts. The J gene is TRBJ2-5, the V gene TRBV27; TRBD1 aligns across 9 bases. Near its end, the DNA agrees better with TRBJ2-7, so the J call may be wrong. Looked up from germline, CDR1 is MNHEY and CDR2 is SMNVEV (reference sequence). CDR3 length: 13 amino acids. The CDR3 DNA is TGTGCCAGCAGTTTATCGGGACAGGGCGAGCAGTACTTC. This translates into CASSLSGQGEQYF.

This clonotype has a handful of counts. This chain's CDR3 is CASSFEQVYSYTF. CDR3 nucleotides: TGTGCCAGCAGTTTCGAGCAGGTCTACAGCTACACCTTC. J is TRBJ1-2 and V is TRBV12-3 or TRBV12-4; no clear D. CDR3 length: 13 residues. The ends were cut back, 3 bases at V and 9 bases at J, with 14 bases in the middle.

This chain uses TRBV6-5 with TRBJ2-1; D possibly matches TRBD1 or TRBD2 (5 bases each). The germline V gene has CDR1 MNHEY and CDR2 SVGAGI. There are 17 residues in the CDR3. Trimming cost V 0 bases and J 4 bases, with 16 bases left between them. The CDR3 region is CASSYSPGPNFYNEQFF. The DNA for the CDR3 is TGTGCCAGCAGTTACTCTCCGGGGCCGAACTTTTACAATGAGCAGTTCTTC.

The chain employs TRBV6-2 or TRBV6-3 and TRBJ2-5; 8 bases are a match to TRBD1. CDR3 size: 15 residues. Germline lookup yields CDR1 MNHEY and CDR2 SVGEGT. With 0 bases clipped from V and 7 bases from J, the junction kept 7 bases outside the gene matches. CDR3 in amino acids: CASSYSGTGELTQYF. The DNA for the CDR3 is TGTGCCAGCAGTTACTCCGGGACAGGTGAATTGACCCAGTACTTC.

V gene TRBV20-1 combines with J gene TRBJ2-1; D is uncertain. The end of the DNA is better explained by TRBJ2-7, so the J call may be wrong. CDR3 length: 15 residues. Germline lookup yields CDR1 DFQATT and CDR2 SNEGSKA (reference sequence). CDR3 loop: CSARATVKRYNEQYF. The CDR3 nucleotides read TGCAGTGCTAGAGCCACAGTAAAGCGTTACAATGAGCAGTACTTC.

The chain combines TRBV7-9 with TRBJ1-2; 7 bases are shared with TRBD1. Unmatched junction bases numbered 13, after V lost 4 bases and J lost 8 bases. The CDR3 contains 15 residues. Germline CDR1 and CDR2: SEHNR and FQNEAQ (reference sequence). CDR3 DNA: TGTGCCAGCAGCTCTTTAGACAGGGTGAGAGACGGCTACACCTTC. Translating gives CASSSLDRVRDGYTF.

Written as DNA, the CDR3 is TGTGCCAGCGGTAGGACAGGGTGGTTGCGCGAGCAGTACTTC. It is translated as CASGRTGWLREQYF. The chain recombines TRBV28 with TRBJ2-7; 8 bases line up with TRBD1. The V and J ends lost 8 bases and 6 bases, in that order; junction bases with no gene match: 12. The CDR3 runs 14 residues. Germline loops: CDR1 MDHEN, CDR2 SYDVKM. Variable domain in full (rest from reference TRBV28 and TRBJ2-7): DVKVTQSSRYLVKRTGEKVFLECVQDMDHENMFWYRQDPGLGLRLIYFSYDVKMKEKGDIPEGYSVSREKKERFSLILESASTNQTSMYLCASGRTGWLREQYFGPGTRLTVT.

This CDR3 reads CASSLAGTPSEQYF. The CDR3, as DNA: TGTGCCAGCAGCTTAGCTGGGACACCATCCGAGCAGTACTTC. The V gene is TRBV7-9, the J gene TRBJ2-7, with D perhaps TRBD1 (6 bases). V lost 0 bases and J 6 bases, leaving 12 bases between the germline ends. The CDR3 contains 14 residues. Germline V gives CDR1 SEHNR, CDR2 FQNEAQ (reference sequence).

This chain links TRBV20-1 with TRBJ1-2; D may be TRBD1 (5 bases). The CDR3 length is 13 residues. Germline CDR1 and CDR2: DFQATT and SNEGSKA (reference sequence). V was shortened by 3 bases and J by 4 bases, with 12 bases between the two germline ends. The CDR3 DNA follows: TGCAGTGCTAGTAGGGGCCCAGGCTATGGCTACACCTTC. This translates into CSASRGPGYGYTF.

The rearrangement uses TRBV7-9 and TRBJ2-7; 9 nucleotides agree with TRBD1. The CDR3 spans 16 residues. The germline CDR1 and CDR2 sequences are SEHNR and FQNEAQ (reference sequence). V trimming: 5 bases; J trimming: 1 base; junction bases outside the gene matches: 9. CDR3 in amino acids: CASSPDRGALSYEQYF. For the CDR3, the DNA is TGTGCCAGCAGCCCCGACAGGGGGGCCCTTTCCTACGAGCAGTACTTC.

This chain links TRBV12-5 with TRBJ2-3; 7 bases align to TRBD2. The CDR3 length is 13 residues. CDR1 is LGHNT, CDR2 FRNRAP, per germline. V lost 7 bases and J lost 6; bases outside the gene matches: 7. CDR3 sequence: CASADLGGDTQYF. CDR3 sequence (DNA): TGTGCTAGTGCGGACCTCGGGGGGGATACGCAGTATTTT.

This chain connects TRBV7-2 to TRBJ2-7, with D maybe TRBD2 (5 bases). Looked up from germline, CDR1 is SGHTA and CDR2 is FQGNSA. This CDR3 is 17 amino acids long. Trimming removed 5 bases at V and 0 bases at J, with 20 bases between. The chain's CDR3 is CASSHEPRAGNSYEQYF. The DNA for the CDR3 is TGTGCCAGCAGCCACGAACCGAGGGCGGGTAACTCCTACGAGCAGTACTTC.

The V and J genes are TRBV6-5 and TRBJ2-6, with 8 bases matching TRBD1. From germline, CDR1 is MNHEY and CDR2 SVGAGI. V trimming: 6 bases; J trimming: 5 bases; junction bases outside the gene matches: 9. This CDR3 has 16 residues. The chain's CDR3 is CASSSQGALRANVLTF. As DNA, the CDR3 is TGTGCCAGCAGCAGCCAGGGGGCTCTACGGGCCAACGTCCTGACTTTC.

In its sample, this clonotype was seen a few times. V gene TRBV20-1 combines with J gene TRBJ2-4; D is undetermined. CDR1 DFQATT and CDR2 SNEGSKA come from the germline V gene (reference sequence). V dropped 1 base and J dropped 0 bases, with 7 bases sitting between them. This CDR3 is 14 amino acids long. This CDR3 reads CSARGALAKNIQYF. CDR3 in DNA: TGCAGTGCTAGAGGGGCCCTAGCCAAAAACATTCAGTACTTC.

The chain links TRBV4-2 to TRBJ1-1, with D possibly being TRBD1 (5 bases). The CDR3 totals 14 residues. The V gene lost 1 base and the J gene lost 4 bases, with 10 bases spanning the gap. The germline V gene has CDR1 LGHNA and CDR2 YNFKEQ. The CDR3 DNA sequence: TGTGCCAGCAGCCAAGGAGGGGAGGGCACTGAAGCTTTCTTT. Translation: CASSQGGEGTEAFF.

The chain is built from TRBV5-1 and TRBJ1-4; TRBD1 might be the D (5 bases). The CDR3 sequence is 15 residues long. V was trimmed by 0 bases and J by 8 bases, leaving 14 bases between them. Germline assignment: CDR1 SGHRS and CDR2 YFSETQ. For the CDR3, the DNA is TGCGCCAGCAGCTTGGGGGCAGGGTCTACGGAAAAACTGTTTTTT. Protein product: CASSLGAGSTEKLFF.

The J gene is TRBJ1-5, the V gene TRBV7-9; D is possibly TRBD1 (5 bases). The V gene's germline CDR1 is SEHNR and CDR2 FQNEAQ (reference sequence). V gave up 4 bases and J gave up 3 bases, with 13 bases separating them. The CDR3 extends over 15 amino acids. CDR3 nucleotide sequence: TGTGCCAGCAGCTCACTCACAGGTCCCAATCAGCCCCAGCATTTT. It is translated as CASSSLTGPNQPQHF.

The chain recombines TRBV2 with TRBJ2-5; D possibly uses TRBD1 or TRBD2 (6 bases each). Germline loops: CDR1 SNHLY, CDR2 FYNNEI. With 6 bases removed from V and 3 bases from J, the gap between germline ends came to 14 bases. The CDR3 totals 14 residues. CDR3 DNA: TGTGCCAGCAGCGGCGGGACACATAAAGAGACCCAGTACTTC. The encoded protein is CASSGGTHKETQYF.

The genes are TRBV12-3 or TRBV12-4 and TRBJ2-1; 8 bases align to TRBD2. Trimming removed 2 bases from V and 2 bases from J; junction bases left unmatched: 11. This CDR3 is 18 amino acids long. CDR3 nucleotide sequence: TGTGCCAGCAGTTTAATGAGTGTCGGGGGGGCCCCCTACAATGAGCAGTTCTTC. It is translated as CASSLMSVGGAPYNEQFF.

J is TRBJ1-6 and V is TRBV7-2; the D gene is possibly TRBD1 (5 bases). The CDR3 is made up of 15 amino acids. Germline assignment: CDR1 SGHTA and CDR2 FQGNSA. V gave up 6 bases and J gave up 7 bases, with 16 bases separating them. CDR3 nucleotide sequence: TGTGCCAGCAGTTTTGAGGCGACAGACAATTCACCCCTCCACTTT. It translates to CASSFEATDNSPLHF.

The V and J genes are TRBV24-1 and TRBJ2-5; 8 bases are a match to TRBD1. Germline CDR1 KGHDR, CDR2 SFDVKD. After removal of 3 bases from V and 1 base from J, the junction contained 6 bases not matched to a gene. CDR3 length: 16 amino acids. The CDR3 sequence: CATSDKGTGLQETQYF. The CDR3 coding sequence is TGTGCCACCAGTGATAAGGGGACAGGCCTCCAAGAGACCCAGTACTTC.

The gene calls are TRBV7-9 and TRBJ2-1; the match to TRBD1 covers 9 bases. Germline V gene lookup returns CDR1 SEHNR and CDR2 FQNEAQ (reference sequence). CDR3 length: 11 amino acids. Trimming cost V 6 bases and J 14 bases; bases outside gene matches: 5. In nucleotides, the CDR3 is TGTGCCAGCAGAAACGACAGGGGGGAGTTCTTC. Protein sequence: CASRNDRGEFF.

V is TRBV5-1 and J is TRBJ2-1; D is perhaps TRBD2 (5 bases). V dropped 3 bases and J dropped 1 base, with 14 bases sitting between them. This CDR3 has 16 residues. Germline-derived CDR1 and CDR2 are SGHRS and YFSETQ. The CDR3 sequence: CASSWNLGASYNEQFF. The CDR3 DNA is TGCGCCAGCAGCTGGAACCTGGGAGCTTCCTACAATGAGCAGTTCTTC.

The rearrangement uses TRBV18 and TRBJ2-1; the D is unclear. The DNA end is more similar to TRBJ2-7, so the J call may be wrong. The CDR3 runs 15 residues. CDR1 is KGHSH, CDR2 LQKENI, per germline. The CDR3 nucleotides read TGTGCCAGCTCACCACTTGCGCAAGATTACAATGAGCAGTACTTC. Its protein is CASSPLAQDYNEQYF.

The chain is built from TRBV28 and TRBJ2-3, with 9 bases that match TRBD2. CDR1 is MDHEN and CDR2 is SYDVKM in the germline V gene. The CDR3 loop spans 14 amino acids. Trimming removed 5 bases from V and 8 bases from J; junction bases left unmatched: 8. The CDR3 DNA follows: TGTGCCAGCAGTCCGGGGCGGGAGGGTTCTACGCAGTATTTT. Translation gives CASSPGREGSTQYF. The whole variable domain, filled in from reference TRBV28 and TRBJ2-3, reads DVKVTQSSRYLVKRTGEKVFLECVQDMDHENMFWYRQDPGLGLRLIYFSYDVKMKEKGDIPEGYSVSREKKERFSLILESASTNQTSMYLCASSPGREGSTQYFGPGTRLTVL.

The chain is built from TRBV6-6 and TRBJ2-7; TRBD1 is a possible D gene (5 bases). The CDR3 length is 13 residues. From germline, CDR1 is MNHNY and CDR2 SVGAGI (reference sequence). Deletions cut 8 bases from V and 7 bases from J, with 18 bases between. The CDR3 here is CASGLGAVGEQYF. As DNA, the CDR3 is TGTGCCAGCGGCTTAGGGGCAGTCGGGGAGCAGTACTTC.

This clonotype was picked up one time. The chain is built from TRBV2 and TRBJ2-4; no firm D call. This CDR3 is 10 amino acids long. With 8 bases removed from V and 7 bases from J, the gap between germline ends came to 6 bases. Per the germline V gene, CDR1 is SNHLY and CDR2 is FYNNEI. CDR3 loop: CASRVNIQYF. The CDR3 nucleotides are TGTGCCAGCCGGGTTAACATTCAGTACTTC. Drawing the rest from reference TRBV2 and TRBJ2-4, the complete variable domain is EPEVTQTPSHQVTQMGQEVILRCVPISNHLYFYWYRQILGQKVEFLVSFYNNEISEKSEIFDDQFSVERPDGSNFTLKIRSTKLEDSAMYFCASRVNIQYFGAGTRLSVL.

The gene calls are TRBV28 and TRBJ1-5, with TRBD1 identical over 9 bases. Germline V lookup: CDR1 MDHEN, CDR2 SYDVKM. J was trimmed by 15 bases and V by 2 bases; bases with no gene match: 11. This CDR3 comprises 14 residues. CDR3 residues: CASSLRGTGPRGHF. The CDR3, as DNA: TGTGCCAGCAGTTTAAGGGGGACAGGGCCCCGGGGGCATTTT.